Here is one T cell receptor beta chain with its context. What it binds is not known. It was with 60 Vbeta and 13 Jbeta primers that the PCR ran. Profiling relied on immunoSEQ multiplex PCR, and the TCRdb table lists in-frame clones only, not all of them. The table has about 200,000 clones, around 90% seen once. The V end was cut by 4 bases, the J end by 5 bases, with 17 bases between. This CDR3 comprises 15 residues. Germline CDR1 SEHNR, CDR2 FQNEAQ (reference sequence). The data were taken from a study of cytomegalovirus exposure and HLA in healthy donors. Study-level findings and limits: Later analysis indicated greater clonal expansion among HLA-associated TCR beta chains than among equally common other chains. A few chains tied to CMV proved CMV antigen-specific in vitro.

The sequence derives from a boy aged 2 to 10 in good health and CMV-seronegative. The material sequenced was PBMCs. The chain recombines TRBV7-9 with TRBJ2-5; D unresolved. CDR3 amino acids: CASSSPQNPVETQYF. The CDR3 DNA follows: TGTGCCAGCAGCTCGCCACAGAACCCGGTGGAGACCCAGTACTTC.